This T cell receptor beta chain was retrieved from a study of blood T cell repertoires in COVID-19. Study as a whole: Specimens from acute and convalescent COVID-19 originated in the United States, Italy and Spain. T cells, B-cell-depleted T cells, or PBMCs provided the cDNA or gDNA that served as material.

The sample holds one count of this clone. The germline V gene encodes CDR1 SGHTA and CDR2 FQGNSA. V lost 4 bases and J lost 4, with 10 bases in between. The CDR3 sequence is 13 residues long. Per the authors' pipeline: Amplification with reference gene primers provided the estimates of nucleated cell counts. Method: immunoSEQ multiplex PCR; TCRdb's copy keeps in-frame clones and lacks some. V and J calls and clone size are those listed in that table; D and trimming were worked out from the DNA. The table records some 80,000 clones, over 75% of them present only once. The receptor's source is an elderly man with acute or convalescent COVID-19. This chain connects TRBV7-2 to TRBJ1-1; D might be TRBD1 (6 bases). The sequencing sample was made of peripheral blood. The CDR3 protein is CASSYTGSTEAFF. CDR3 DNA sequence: TGTGCCAGCAGCTATACAGGGAGCACTGAAGCTTTCTTT. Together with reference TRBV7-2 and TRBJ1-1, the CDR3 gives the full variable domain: GAGVSQSPSNKVTEKGKDVELRCDPISGHTALYWYRQSLGQGLEFLIYFQGNSAPDKSGLPSDRFSAERTGGSVSTLTIQRTQQEDSAVYLCASSYTGSTEAFFGQGTRLTVV.